The following is a T cell receptor beta chain sequence with its context. Its antigen is not known. Trimming shortened V by 6 bases and J by 4 bases, and 16 bases separated the two germline ends. CDR1 and CDR2 (germline): SGHAT, FQNNGV. The CDR3 covers 16 residues. Stated time point: week 11, during vaccination. In every dose of vaccine, 300 ug of mutant IDH1 20-mer peptide was given alongside topical imiquimod. Donors had new IDH1-mutant astrocytomas of WHO grade 3 or 4 (ATRX-lost). This specimen comes from a study of a mutant IDH1 vaccine in newly diagnosed glioma. Overall study context: Across weeks 1, 3, 5, 7, 11, 15, 19 and 23, patients received a vaccination each time, eight in all. Vaccination followed radiotherapy alone by 4-6 weeks, or accompanied temozolomide cycles. Patients got radiotherapy, temozolomide, or both beforehand, and most got both.

TCRdb's table, derived via immunoSEQ multiplex PCR, lists solely in-frame clones and lacks some. The repertoire holds tens of thousands of clones, with approximately 80% as singletons. The chain has TRBV11-2 and TRBJ2-6; D gene ambiguous. The sequence derives from a man aged 30-40 years with glioma. The specimen was PBMCs, collected from a glioma patient whose treatment included an IDH1 peptide vaccine. CDR3 protein: CASRPTVVRGANVLTF. The CDR3 DNA sequence: TGTGCCAGCAGACCCACCGTAGTCAGGGGGGCCAACGTCCTGACTTTC.